These 7 T cell receptor beta chains originate from one sample sequenced in a study of T-cell memory formation after mild COVID-19. MiXCR was run by TCRdb on the 5' RACE reads, yielding one entry per CDR3 protein. The profile shows 400,000 to 500,000 distinct CDR3 sequences, around 19% of them singletons. Sequences were obtained from PBMCs or a T cell subset sorted from them (not recorded which). Receptor source: an adult woman who had mild COVID-19 (a few samples of this study predate the infection). Cell type and time point are not known.

This clonotype was found a few times. CDR3 in amino acids: CASSRPGQTYEQYF. DNA of the CDR3: TGTGCCAGCAGCCGACCGGGACAGACCTACGAGCAGTACTTC. The gene calls are TRBV7-9 and TRBJ2-7, with TRBD1 matching over 7 bases. The CDR3 totals 14 residues. Germline lookup yields CDR1 SEHNR and CDR2 FQNEAQ (reference sequence). V shed 5 bases and J 2 bases; nucleotides not matched to a gene: 6. Full variable domain (rest looked up from reference TRBV7-9 and TRBJ2-7): DTGVSQNPRHKITKRGQNVTFRCDPISEHNRLYWYRQTLGQGPEFLTYFQNEAQLEKSRLLSDRFSAERPKGSFSTLEIQRTEQGDSAMYLCASSRPGQTYEQYFGPGTRLTVT.

This chain uses TRBV6-6 with TRBJ1-1, with D hard to call. Trimming cost V 4 bases and J 4 bases, with 10 bases left between them. This CDR3 spans 13 amino acids. The germline CDR1 and CDR2 sequences are MNHNY and SVGAGI (reference sequence). The CDR3 nucleotides are TGTGCCAGCAGTTTTCAGTCGTCCACTGAAGCTTTCTTT. Protein product: CASSFQSSTEAFF.

The gene calls are TRBV19 and TRBJ2-4; D perhaps matches TRBD2 (5 bases). The germline V gene has CDR1 LNHDA and CDR2 SQIVND (reference sequence). Trimming removed 7 bases at V and 1 base at J, with 11 bases between. This CDR3 region has 14 residues. This CDR3 is CASIGVGAKNIQYF. Here the CDR3 DNA reads TGTGCCAGTATCGGGGTGGGCGCCAAAAACATTCAGTACTTC.

This clonotype appeared a few times. This rearrangement joins TRBV7-7 to TRBJ2-1; 10 nucleotides match TRBD1. Germline assignment: CDR1 SSHAT and CDR2 FNYEAQ (reference sequence). The trim removed 5 bases at V and 9 bases at J, leaving 7 bases unmatched. The CDR3 sequence is 14 residues long. The CDR3 reads CASSQGTGDREQFF. In nucleotides, the CDR3 is TGTGCCAGCAGCCAAGGGACAGGGGACCGTGAGCAGTTCTTC.

This chain joins TRBV24-1 and TRBJ2-7, with 7 bases identical to TRBD1. Trimming cost V 4 bases and J 1 base; bases outside gene matches: 0. Germline values: CDR1 KGHDR, CDR2 SFDVKD. This CDR3 spans 13 amino acids. CDR3 sequence reads: CATSETGSYEQYF. The CDR3, as DNA: TGTGCCACCAGTGAGACAGGGTCCTACGAGCAGTACTTC.

This clonotype was seen more than once but under ten times. This chain joins TRBV6-2 or TRBV6-3 and TRBJ1-1; possibly TRBD1 for D (6 bases). This CDR3 is 14 amino acids long. V dropped 5 bases and J dropped 2 bases, with 12 bases sitting between them. Germline-derived CDR1 and CDR2 are MNHEY and SVGEGT. CDR3 sequence reads: CASSTSRGNTEAFF. The CDR3, as DNA: TGTGCCAGCAGTACTTCCAGGGGTAACACTGAAGCTTTCTTT.

The J gene is TRBJ1-3, the V gene TRBV30; D unresolved. CDR3 length: 13 residues. V lost 4 bases to trimming and J lost 2 bases, with 9 bases between them. Germline-derived CDR1 and CDR2 are GTSNPN and SVGIG (reference sequence). CDR3: CAWTQITGNTIYF. In DNA, the CDR3 is TGTGCCTGGACTCAGATCACTGGAAACACCATATATTTT.